This paragraph covers one TCR beta chain sequence. Its antigen is currently unknown. The assay used deep level. Measured with immunoSEQ multiplex PCR; TCRdb has only the in-frame clones, and not every one. The sample carries millions of clones, 85% to 95% recorded once. These data belong to a study of shared clonotypes between healthy human individuals. Regarding the study as a whole: Naive subsets tended to show greater estimated richness than memory subsets. Sharing across a few donors was seen in about 5% of naive CD4 clonotypes.

This CDR3 has 15 residues. The germline V and J ends were trimmed by 1 base and 0 bases, with 9 bases remaining between them. The germline gives CDR1 SEHNR, CDR2 FQNEAQ (reference sequence). Healthy adults negative for HIV, lacking recent acute infections or vaccinations, served as donors. Material for sequencing was naive CD4+ T cells sorted from blood. Indicated subset: CD45RA+ positively selected. The receptor was isolated from a man younger than 35 in good health. J is TRBJ1-1 and V is TRBV7-9; D may be TRBD1 (5 bases). Here the CDR3 reads CASSLEGTVNTEAFF. The CDR3 DNA reads TGTGCCAGCAGCTTAGAAGGGACGGTGAACACTGAAGCTTTCTTT.